This paragraph reports one TCR beta chain. The record originates from a study of blood T cell repertoires in COVID-19. In the study overall: There were acute and convalescent COVID-19 samples, and they came from the United States, Italy and Spain.

In the original workflow: Reference gene primer amplification gave nucleated cell count estimates. The data were produced by immunoSEQ multiplex PCR, yet TCRdb's version contains in-frame clones alone and is incomplete. That table furnishes V, J and clone size, whereas the DNA furnished D and trimming. The table has 200,000 or so clones, 80% to 90% seen once; the top ten hold roughly 3.7%. Participants were aged about 18 to 100 years from approximately 25 US areas. The CDR3 is 15 residues long. The trim removed 8 bases at V and 0 bases at J, leaving 8 bases unmatched. Germline V gives CDR1 MNHEY, CDR2 SVGAGI.

The sample was PBMCs or T cells enriched from blood (not recorded which). The origin of this receptor is a woman aged 18 to 35 in a cohort exposed to, infected with or recovered from COVID-19 (not recorded which). The rearrangement joins TRBV6-5 to TRBJ2-5; TRBD2 matches at 8 bases. CDR3 amino acids: CASGDLAGYQETQYF. For the CDR3, the DNA is TGTGCCAGCGGGGACTTAGCGGGGTACCAAGAGACCCAGTACTTC.